One sample yielded the 15 T cell receptor beta chains listed below, sequenced in a study of CXCR3-negative and CXCR3-positive naive CD8 T cells. Preparation of TRB cDNA libraries relied on 5' RACE carrying UMI labels. After re-calling the 5' RACE reads, TCRdb lists one entry per CDR3 protein, DNA absent. Its table lists some 39,000 distinct CDR3 sequences. Sequencing input: naive CXCR3- CD8+ T cells from blood. Subset in this sample: CD45RO-CCR7+CD27+CD95- naive CD8+ T cells lacking CXCR3 (TNR3-). Receptors originate from a human donor in good health. Some clones in this sample may be carry-over from other donors' samples.

The chain combines TRBV13 with TRBJ2-5; TCRdb selects TRBD1, and the lack of DNA leaves this call unchecked. The CDR3 has 12 residues. From germline, CDR1 is PRHDT and CDR2 FYEKMQ (reference sequence). The CDR3 loop reads CASSLEGHEIHF. Together with reference TRBV13 and TRBJ2-5, the CDR3 gives the full variable domain: AAGVIQSPRHLIKEKRETATLKCYPIPRHDTVYWYQQGPGQDPQFLISFYEKMQSDKGSIPDRFSAQQFSDYHSELNMSSLELGDSALYFCASSLEGHEIHFGPGTRLLVL.

CDR3 loop: CASSALLMGGEFQETQYF. This chain connects TRBV7-2 to TRBJ2-5; TCRdb outputs TRBD1, but without DNA this stays unchecked. This CDR3 contains 18 residues. Germline values: CDR1 SGHTA, CDR2 FQGNSA. The full variable domain, rest sourced from reference TRBV7-2 and TRBJ2-5, is GAGVSQSPSNKVTEKGKDVELRCDPISGHTALYWYRQSLGQGLEFLIYFQGNSAPDKSGLPSDRFSAERTGGSVSTLTIQRTQQEDSAVYLCASSALLMGGEFQETQYFGPGTRLLVL.

The chain is built from TRBV7-6 and TRBJ2-1; TCRdb designates TRBD1, a call that cannot be tested without DNA. The CDR3 runs 14 residues. The germline CDR1 and CDR2 sequences are SGHVS and FNYEAQ. The CDR3 sequence: CASSLSRVSNEQFF. The variable domain in full, with the rest retrieved from reference TRBV7-6 and TRBJ2-1, is GAGVSQSPRYKVTKRGQDVALRCDPISGHVSLYWYRQALGQGPEFLTYFNYEAQQDKSGLPNDRFSAERPEGSISTLTIQRTEQRDSAMYRCASSLSRVSNEQFFGPGTRLTVL.

This chain uses TRBV20-1 with TRBJ1-2; the TCRdb call, TRBD1, lacks DNA for checking. Germline loops: CDR1 DFQATT, CDR2 SNEGSKA (reference sequence). The CDR3 runs to 12 residues. CDR3 protein: CSADDRDYGYTF.

The genes are TRBV20-1 and TRBJ2-7. Germline CDR1 reads DFQATT; CDR2 reads SNEGSKA (reference sequence). The CDR3 spans 13 residues. The CDR3 sequence: CSASWRDALEQYF.

The genes are TRBV11-2 and TRBJ2-1. The CDR3 is 12 residues long. Germline values: CDR1 SGHAT, CDR2 FQNNGV. The CDR3 region is CASSSRYHEQFF.

The CDR3 spells CASSLGTADTQYF. The chain couples TRBV7-3 to TRBJ2-3; TCRdb's assignment of TRBD1 cannot be checked, as there is no DNA. This CDR3 has 13 amino acids. Looked up from germline, CDR1 is SGHTA and CDR2 is FQGTGA.

Considering frequency, this clonotype is medium-sized (0.01 to 0.1%). The chain recombines TRBV4-2 with TRBJ1-2; TCRdb proposes TRBD1, but this gene call is untestable without DNA. Germline-derived CDR1 and CDR2 are LGHNA and YNFKEQ. The CDR3 extends over 15 amino acids. The CDR3 loop is CASSTRQEGSSGYTF.

The CDR3 sequence is CASSPLTNTEAFF. The chain is built from TRBV18 and TRBJ1-1. The CDR3 spans 13 residues. Germline V lookup: CDR1 KGHSH, CDR2 LQKENI.

The chain couples TRBV7-9 to TRBJ1-2; as DNA is missing, the TRBD1 call by TCRdb cannot be tested. CDR3 length: 13 amino acids. Germline loops: CDR1 SEHNR, CDR2 FQNEAQ (reference sequence). This chain's CDR3 is CASSFGTGDGYTF.

The CDR3 sequence is CASSPTVLSNQPQHF. The gene calls are TRBV4-3 and TRBJ1-5. This CDR3 is built from 15 residues. The germline V gene has CDR1 LGHNA and CDR2 YSLEER.

This chain uses TRBV6-4 with TRBJ2-3; TCRdb picks TRBD1, but there is no DNA to check that call. The CDR3 runs to 14 residues. Per germline, CDR1 MRHNA and CDR2 SNTAGT. The CDR3 here is CASTPGQGSDTQYF.

V gene TRBV4-3 combines with J gene TRBJ2-7; absent DNA, TCRdb's TRBD2 call cannot be checked. CDR1 is LGHNA, CDR2 YSLEER, per germline. This CDR3 region has 14 residues. The CDR3 loop reads CASSQGVGGYEQYF.

This chain links TRBV12-3 or TRBV12-4 with TRBJ2-2. This CDR3 is 17 amino acids long. CDR3 protein: CASSYKRDWYHTGELFF.

This chain uses TRBV29-1 with TRBJ2-1; TCRdb designates TRBD1, a call that cannot be tested without DNA. Per germline, CDR1 SQVTM and CDR2 ANQGSEA. CDR3 length: 14 residues. CDR3 sequence: CSVEADRHWNEQFF.